The 12 T cell receptor beta chains given below trace back to one sample, sequenced in a study of shared clonotypes between healthy human individuals. TCRdb's table, derived via immunoSEQ multiplex PCR, lists solely in-frame clones and lacks some. The sample yields 780,000 or so clones, 72% seen once. Sequenced sample: memory CD4+ T cells sorted from blood. Documented subset: CD45RA-negative fraction. The receptors here all came from a young woman in good health.

The chain couples TRBV28 to TRBJ2-7; the D gene is possibly TRBD1 (5 bases). This CDR3 has 17 amino acids. Trimming shortened V by 1 base and J by 0 bases, and 16 bases separated the two germline ends. Germline V gives CDR1 MDHEN, CDR2 SYDVKM. The CDR3 DNA is TGTGCCAGCAGTTTATTAGGGGTCGGCGGCACCTCCTACGAGCAGTACTTC. Translated: CASSLLGVGGTSYEQYF.

The chain uses TRBV27 and TRBJ1-1; tentatively, D is TRBD1 (6 bases). Between the trimmed V and J ends, which lost 2 bases and 5 bases, there was a span of 18 bases. Germline-derived CDR1 and CDR2 are MNHEY and SMNVEV (reference sequence). There are 16 residues in the CDR3. CDR3 coding DNA: TGTGCCAGCAGTTTAAAGGCGGGGCAGGGGAATACTGAAGCTTTCTTT. Translation gives CASSLKAGQGNTEAFF.

J is TRBJ2-5 and V is TRBV14; possible D gene TRBD2, 5 bases. Per germline, CDR1 SGHDN and CDR2 FVKESK. CDR3 length equals 17 residues. Trimming pared 2 bases from V and 0 bases from J, leaving 16 bases between. The CDR3, as DNA: TGTGCCAGCAGCCAACTTTTTGCTAGCAAGTACCAAGAGACCCAGTACTTC. It encodes CASSQLFASKYQETQYF.

The chain is built from TRBV27 and TRBJ2-7, with TRBD1 identical over 9 bases. The germline CDR1 and CDR2 sequences are MNHEY and SMNVEV (reference sequence). CDR3 size: 14 residues. V was clipped by 4 bases and J by 6 bases; unmatched bases: 7. CDR3 in DNA: TGTGCCAGCAGTTCTCCGGGACAGGGTAGCGAGCAGTACTTC. Its protein is CASSSPGQGSEQYF.

This clone has only a few counts. The V and J genes are TRBV5-4 and TRBJ2-2, with TRBD2 matching 13 bases. This CDR3 is built from 16 residues. The ends lost 4 bases at V and 7 bases at J; junction bases unmatched: 7. Germline V gene data show CDR1 as SGHNT and CDR2 as YYREEE (reference sequence). CDR3 residues: CASSPTSGRALGELFF. The CDR3 DNA follows: TGTGCCAGCAGCCCTACTAGCGGGAGGGCCCTCGGGGAGCTGTTTTTT.

V usage is TRBV11-3 and J usage is TRBJ2-7; 7 nucleotides line up with TRBD1. CDR3 size: 16 residues. CDR1 and CDR2 from the germline V gene are SGHNT and YENEEA. J was trimmed by 1 base and V by 4 bases; bases with no gene match: 10. The CDR3 loop reads CASSSGQPGSSYEQYF. The DNA for the CDR3 is TGTGCCAGCAGCTCGGGACAGCCGGGGAGTTCCTACGAGCAGTACTTC. The complete variable domain, with remaining parts taken from reference TRBV11-3 and TRBJ2-7, reads EAGVVQSPRYKIIEKKQPVAFWCNPISGHNTLYWYLQNLGQGPELLIRYENEEAVDDSQLPKDRFSAERLKGVDSTLKIQPAELGDSAVYLCASSSGQPGSSYEQYFGPGTRLTVT.

The V gene is TRBV15, the J gene TRBJ2-7; the match to TRBD1 covers 9 bases. There are 16 residues in the CDR3. From germline, CDR1 is LNHNV and CDR2 YYDKDF (reference sequence). The trim removed 1 base at V and 0 bases at J, leaving 4 bases unmatched. The DNA of the CDR3 is TGTGCCACCAGCAGAGGGGACAGGGTCTTCTCCTACGAGCAGTACTTC. It yields the protein CATSRGDRVFSYEQYF.

This clone came up a few times. The rearrangement links TRBV2 to TRBJ2-3; 11 bases fit TRBD2. Germline loops: CDR1 SNHLY, CDR2 FYNNEI. CDR3 length: 16 amino acids. The J segment lost 4 bases and the V segment lost 7 bases, leaving 10 bases of the junction unmatched. The CDR3: CASMILLAGAPDTQYF. DNA of the CDR3: TGTGCCAGCATGATCTTACTAGCGGGAGCCCCAGATACGCAGTATTTT.

The chain carries TRBV11-1 and TRBJ2-1; TRBD1 aligns across 7 bases. This CDR3 is 12 amino acids long. Germline V gene data show CDR1 as SGHAT and CDR2 as FQDESV (reference sequence). Trimming at V came to 8 bases and at J to 9 bases, leaving 7 bases not matched to a gene. This chain's CDR3 is CASGQTGSEQFF. DNA for the CDR3: TGTGCCAGCGGCCAGACAGGGAGTGAGCAGTTCTTC.

The chain uses TRBV11-2 and TRBJ2-1, with D possibly being TRBD1 or TRBD2 (5 bases each). Trimming removed 4 bases at V and 1 base at J, with 14 bases between. The germline CDR1 and CDR2 sequences are SGHAT and FQNNGV. The CDR3 has 16 amino acids. CDR3 region: CASSSPLGVSYNEQFF. Here the CDR3 DNA reads TGTGCCAGCAGCTCTCCGTTGGGGGTATCCTACAATGAGCAGTTCTTC.

The CDR3 region is CASKEWDLAKNIQYF. In DNA form, the CDR3 reads TGTGCCAGCAAGGAGTGGGACTTAGCCAAAAACATTCAGTACTTC. The V and J genes are TRBV27 and TRBJ2-4; the D gene is possibly TRBD2 (6 bases). There are 15 residues in the CDR3. Per germline, CDR1 MNHEY and CDR2 SMNVEV (reference sequence). Trimming shortened V by 7 bases and J by 0 bases, and 13 bases separated the two germline ends.

The rearrangement uses TRBV5-1 and TRBJ2-2; 8 nucleotides match TRBD2. CDR3 size: 15 residues. The V segment lost 1 base and the J segment 4 bases; nucleotides outside the gene matches: 3. CDR1 SGHRS and CDR2 YFSETQ come from the germline V gene. CDR3 nucleotide sequence: TGCGCCAGCAGCTTGAGTACTAGCGGCACCGGGGAGCTGTTTTTT. Amino acid sequence: CASSLSTSGTGELFF.